The rows below give T cell receptor beta chains drawn from one sample of a study of early T cells in non-severe SARS-CoV-2 infection. TCRdb re-called the 5' RACE reads with MiXCR, one entry per CDR3 protein. The table lists just under 65,000 distinct CDR3 sequences, about 10% of them singletons. The starting material was whole blood, obtained at baseline. The receptors were gathered from an adult who was a healthcare worker with PCR-confirmed SARS-CoV-2 infection or an uninfected control (not recorded which). CDR3s include the opening cysteine and the closing phenylalanine or tryptophan. The D gene is left open where the match is weak. Clone size is stated in some rows and not others, as once, few, many or a class when expanded.

>TRBJ1-3|few|-|17|TRBV7-2
TGTGCCAGCAGCTTCCTGTTTTTCAGCAGATCTGGAAACACCATATATTTT
CASSFLFFSRSGNTIYF
>TRBJ2-2|many|-|17|TRBV6-2/TRBV6-3
TGTGCCAGCAGCCCCACCCACCAGCGAAAGAACACCGGGGAGCTGTTTTTT
CASSPTHQRKNTGELFF
>TRBJ2-7|-|TRBD1|14|TRBV12-3/TRBV12-4
TGTGCCAGCAGTTACCGGGACAGGTTCTACGAGCAGTACTTC
CASSYRDRFYEQYF
>TRBJ2-1|many|-|14|TRBV9
TGTGCCAGCGGTCGGACATCGGGATATACTGAGCAGTTCTTC
CASGRTSGYTEQFF
>TRBJ2-7|-|-|14|TRBV7-2
TGTGCCAGCAGCTCATCCCCCACTAGCTACGAGCAGTACTTC
CASSSSPTSYEQYF
>TRBJ2-3|few|TRBD1|14|TRBV29-1
TGCAGCGTTGCCGGGACAGGGGAGGCAGATACGCAGTATTTT
CSVAGTGEADTQYF
>TRBJ2-3|few|TRBD2|16|TRBV6-2/TRBV6-3
TGTGCCAGCATCTCGGAGAACGGACTAGCGGGGGGTACGCAGTATTTT
CASISENGLAGGTQYF
>TRBJ2-5|many|-|13|TRBV24-1
TGTGCCACCAGTGATAACGTGCGAGGTCCCCAGTACTTC
CATSDNVRGPQYF
>TRBJ2-3|many|-|16|TRBV16
TGTGCCAGCAGCCAATCCATTGTTTCCACGGAAGATACGCAGTATTTT
CASSQSIVSTEDTQYF
>TRBJ2-5|-|-|12|TRBV5-1
TGCGCCAGCAGTTGGAGCGAAGAGACCCAGTACTTC
CASSWSEETQYF
>TRBJ2-5|-|-|14|TRBV4-1
TGCGCCAGCAGCGTTCGGGTCAGGATGGAGACCCAGTACTTC
CASSVRVRMETQYF